This T cell receptor beta chain was profiled in a study of beta chain features in type 1 diabetes. Study-level information: The study found patients and healthy donors alike in age, gender and cell yields.

This clone was recorded a few times. The antigen remains unidentified. cDNA synthesis used the whole RNA isolate, giving expressed TCRB sequences. Assay: immunoSEQ multiplex PCR; the TCRdb copy retains only in-frame clones and omits some. Here the sample spans about 270,000 clones, about 13% being singletons. Trimming left V 6 bases short and J 4 bases short, with 17 bases between. In germline, CDR1 is MNHNY, CDR2 SVGAGI (reference sequence). This CDR3 spans 15 amino acids. Study-wide results and caveats: Lower insertion and higher deletion counts appeared at VDJ junctions in type 1 diabetes patients. Cells carrying high TCR expression could end up over-represented when cDNA is sequenced. Significant though moderate, a shortening of TCRB CDR3s appeared in all four CD4+ subsets of Type 1 diabetes patients.

The origin of this receptor is a man aged 25 to 40 with type 1 diabetes. The V gene is TRBV6-6, the J gene TRBJ2-3, with D possibly TRBD1 on 5 matching bases. Sequences were obtained from naive CD4+ T cells from blood. The CDR3 sequence is CASRPAPARADTQYF. CDR3 DNA: TGTGCCAGCAGGCCGGCGCCGGCCAGGGCAGATACGCAGTATTTT.